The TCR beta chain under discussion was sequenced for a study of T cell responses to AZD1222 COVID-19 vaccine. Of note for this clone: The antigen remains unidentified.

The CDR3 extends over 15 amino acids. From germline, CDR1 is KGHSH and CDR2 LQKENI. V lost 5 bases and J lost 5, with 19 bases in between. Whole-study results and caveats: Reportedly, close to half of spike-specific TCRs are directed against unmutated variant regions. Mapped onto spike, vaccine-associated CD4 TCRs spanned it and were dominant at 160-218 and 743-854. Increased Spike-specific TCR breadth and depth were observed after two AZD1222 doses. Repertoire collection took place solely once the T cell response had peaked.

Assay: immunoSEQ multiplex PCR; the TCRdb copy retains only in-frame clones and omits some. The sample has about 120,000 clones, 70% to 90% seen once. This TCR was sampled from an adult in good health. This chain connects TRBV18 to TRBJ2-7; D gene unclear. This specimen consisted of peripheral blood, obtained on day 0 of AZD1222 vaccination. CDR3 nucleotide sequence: TGTGCCAGCTCATCCATCACGACTCGTACGGACGAGCAGTACTTC. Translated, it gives CASSSITTRTDEQYF.